Listed here are 20 T cell receptor beta chains from one sample, sequenced in a study of chemoradiotherapy in HPV16-positive cancers. Assay used: immunoSEQ multiplex PCR; TCRdb lists only in-frame clones, some missing. Among around 1,200 clones listed, around 90% were seen once. The sequences come from tumor tissue, collected from a patient who underwent chemoradiotherapy. These receptors all stem from a human donor with HPV-associated anogenital cancer.

The chain joins TRBV6-1 to TRBJ2-1; 11 nucleotides agree with TRBD2. V dropped 0 bases and J dropped 2; count of bases not matched to a gene: 0. CDR1 is MNHNS, CDR2 SASEGT, per germline. The CDR3 extends over 16 amino acids. The CDR3 loop is CASSEASGGAYNEQFF. CDR3 in DNA: TGTGCCAGCAGTGAAGCTAGCGGGGGGGCCTACAATGAGCAGTTCTTC.

The chain combines TRBV19 with TRBJ2-5; weak D call: TRBD2 (5 bases). Trimming stripped 9 bases from V and 4 bases from J, with 21 bases between. The CDR3 sequence is 15 residues long. Germline CDR1 and CDR2: LNHDA and SQIVND (reference sequence). The CDR3 nucleotides read TGTGCCAGCAAAATAGGCCGCGAGGGAAGAGAGACCCAGTACTTC. Its protein product is CASKIGREGRETQYF.

The chain has TRBV28 and TRBJ2-7; TRBD2 might be the D (5 bases). The length of the CDR3 is 14 residues. The V end lost 6 bases, the J end lost 0 bases, and 12 bases lay between the germline ends. The germline CDR1 and CDR2 sequences are MDHEN and SYDVKM. The CDR3 protein is CASRETGSSYEQYF. In nucleotides, the CDR3 is TGTGCCAGCAGGGAGACTGGGAGCTCCTACGAGCAGTACTTC. Looking up the rest from reference TRBV28 and TRBJ2-7 gives the full variable domain: DVKVTQSSRYLVKRTGEKVFLECVQDMDHENMFWYRQDPGLGLRLIYFSYDVKMKEKGDIPEGYSVSREKKERFSLILESASTNQTSMYLCASRETGSSYEQYFGPGTRLTVT.

The chain combines TRBV19 with TRBJ1-4; 9 positions match TRBD1. CDR3 length equals 15 residues. The germline gives CDR1 LNHDA, CDR2 SQIVND (reference sequence). The V segment lost 5 bases and the J segment 3 bases; nucleotides outside the gene matches: 4. CDR3 region: CASSEYRGPNEKLFF. The CDR3 DNA reads as TGTGCCAGTAGTGAATACAGGGGGCCTAATGAAAAACTGTTTTTT. Combining the CDR3 with reference TRBV19 and TRBJ1-4 gives the whole variable domain DGGITQSPKYLFRKEGQNVTLSCEQNLNHDAMYWYRQDPGQGLRLIYYSQIVNDFQKGDIAEGYSVSREKKESFPLTVTSAQKNPTAFYLCASSEYRGPNEKLFFGSGTQLSVL.

The J gene is TRBJ2-7, the V gene TRBV6-6, with D possibly TRBD2 on 7 matching bases. Germline V gives CDR1 MNHNY, CDR2 SVGAGI (reference sequence). Trimming stripped 2 bases from V and 2 bases from J, with 16 bases between. The CDR3 spans 16 residues. The CDR3 DNA reads as TGTGCCAGCAGTTACGGGCGGGGGCGGGACGCCTACGAGCAGTACTTC. Amino acid sequence: CASSYGRGRDAYEQYF.

CDR3 amino acids: CASSLDSLVTGEQYF. DNA for the CDR3: TGCGCCAGCAGCTTGGATTCCCTGGTGACGGGCGAGCAGTACTTC. The gene calls are TRBV5-1 and TRBJ2-7, with D unresolved. The germline V gene encodes CDR1 SGHRS and CDR2 YFSETQ. The CDR3 loop spans 15 amino acids. Trimming pared 0 bases from V and 6 bases from J, leaving 16 bases between.

This clone was detected once. This chain links TRBV4-1 with TRBJ1-1, with D maybe TRBD1 (6 bases). This CDR3 spans 18 amino acids. V was cut by 2 bases and J by 3 bases, with 22 bases left in between. Looked up from germline, CDR1 is MGHRA and CDR2 is YSYEKL. The CDR3 DNA sequence: TGCGCCAGCAGCCAACTTCTGATTAGAACAGGGAAGGACACTGAAGCTTTCTTT. It is translated as CASSQLLIRTGKDTEAFF.

This chain connects TRBV6-4 to TRBJ1-2, with 9 positions matching TRBD1. The CDR3 is 14 amino acids. Trimming took 7 bases from V and 6 from J; bases not matched to a gene: 9. Germline CDR1 and CDR2: MRHNA and SNTAGT. CDR3 amino acids: CASTPGQGSDGYTF. The CDR3 nucleotides read TGTGCCAGCACTCCGGGACAGGGCTCGGATGGCTACACCTTC.

V usage is TRBV27 and J usage is TRBJ1-1, with 9 nucleotides matching TRBD1. After removal of 7 bases from V and 0 bases from J, the junction contained 9 bases not matched to a gene. The CDR3 runs 16 residues. CDR1 and CDR2 (germline): MNHEY, SMNVEV (reference sequence). CDR3 region: CASTRDRDSMNTEAFF. The CDR3, as DNA: TGTGCCAGCACTCGGGACAGGGACTCCATGAACACTGAAGCTTTCTTT.

In this sample, this clone turned up once. The V call is TRBV9, the J call TRBJ2-3, with 12 nucleotides matching TRBD2. The V and J ends lost 0 bases and 2 bases, in that order; junction bases with no gene match: 10. The germline gives CDR1 SGDLS, CDR2 YYNGEE. The CDR3 has 19 residues. CDR3 bases: TGTGCCAGCAGCGTAGAGCCCCTAGCGGGGGGGCCAAACACAGATACGCAGTATTTT. Residues: CASSVEPLAGGPNTDTQYF.

As for this clone: Other DNA sequences in this sample translate to the same CDR3. The chain uses TRBV7-9 and TRBJ1-1; no definite D call. This CDR3 has 13 residues. Trimming stripped 4 bases from V and 1 base from J, with 7 bases between. From germline, CDR1 is SEHNR and CDR2 FQNEAQ (reference sequence). The CDR3 nucleotides are TGTGCCAGCAGCTCCTCTTCGAACACTGAAGCTTTCTTT. This translates into CASSSSSNTEAFF.

This clone was recorded once. J is TRBJ1-6 and V is TRBV30, with D perhaps TRBD1 (6 bases). In germline, CDR1 is GTSNPN, CDR2 SVGIG (reference sequence). V lost 2 bases and J lost 5, with 7 bases in between. There are 13 residues in the CDR3. CDR3 amino acids: CAWSTGHNSPLHF. As DNA, the CDR3 is TGTGCCTGGAGTACAGGGCATAATTCACCCCTCCACTTT.

The chain uses TRBV19 and TRBJ1-2; D is uncertain. The V end lost 4 bases, the J end lost 0 bases, and 12 bases lay between the germline ends. CDR3 length equals 15 residues. Germline V gene lookup returns CDR1 LNHDA and CDR2 SQIVND (reference sequence). CDR3 sequence (DNA): TGTGCCAGTAGTACCGTCGCGCGGACTAACTATGGCTACACCTTC. It specifies CASSTVARTNYGYTF.

The chain employs TRBV5-6 and TRBJ2-1; 11 bases map to TRBD2. Germline CDR1 SGHDT, CDR2 YYEEEE. The trim removed 1 base at V and 4 bases at J, leaving 1 base unmatched. This CDR3 is 15 amino acids long. CDR3 coding DNA: TGTGCCAGCAGCTTGCTAGCGGGGGGTTACAATGAGCAGTTCTTC. Its translation is CASSLLAGGYNEQFF.

As for this clone: The junction differs from germline at one of its ends, possibly a read error. The chain carries TRBV5-1 and TRBJ2-7; the D is unclear. Germline loops: CDR1 SGHRS, CDR2 YFSETQ. CDR3 length: 15 residues. The CDR3 spells CASSLNRGNSYEQHF. CDR3 DNA sequence: TGCGCCAGCAGCTTGAATCGTGGGAACTCCTACGAGCAGCACTTC.

This clone has just one count. CDR3 amino acids: CASSMKDSDNQPQHF. The CDR3 region has the DNA TGTGCCAGTAGTATGAAGGACAGTGACAATCAGCCCCAGCATTTT. The chain recombines TRBV19 with TRBJ1-5; D perhaps matches TRBD1 (6 bases). CDR1 and CDR2 from the germline V gene are LNHDA and SQIVND (reference sequence). Deletions cut 3 bases from V and 3 bases from J, with 12 bases between. This CDR3 contains 15 residues.

The chain employs TRBV5-4 and TRBJ1-3, with no clear D. CDR3 length: 15 residues. Trimming took 2 bases from V and 0 from J, leaving 9 bases between them. Germline CDR1 SGHNT, CDR2 YYREEE (reference sequence). The CDR3 nucleotides read TGTGCCAGCAGCTTAGAGTTGAGCTCTGGAAACACCATATATTTT. Protein sequence: CASSLELSSGNTIYF.

V gene TRBV4-3 combines with J gene TRBJ2-7, with 12 bases aligning to TRBD2. Germline assignment: CDR1 LGHNA and CDR2 YSLEER. Trimming cost V 4 bases and J 3 bases; bases outside gene matches: 4. CDR3 length equals 15 residues. The CDR3 region is CASSPQLAGGYEQYF. In DNA, the CDR3 is TGCGCCAGCAGCCCCCAACTAGCGGGGGGCTACGAGCAGTACTTC.

The chain couples TRBV2 to TRBJ1-1; the D is unclear. This CDR3 spans 13 amino acids. CDR1 is SNHLY and CDR2 is FYNNEI in the germline V gene. V shed 7 bases and J shed 1 base, with 10 bases lying between them. For the CDR3, the DNA is TGTGCCAGCACCCTATGGGGGAACACTGAAGCTTTCTTT. Its translation is CASTLWGNTEAFF.

The CDR3 reads CASSLGAYNEQFF. CDR3 in DNA: TGCGCCAGCAGCTTGGGTGCCTACAATGAGCAGTTCTTC. This chain links TRBV5-1 with TRBJ2-1; no definite D call. V lost 0 bases to trimming and J lost 2 bases, with 3 bases between them. This CDR3 is 13 amino acids long. From germline, CDR1 is SGHRS and CDR2 YFSETQ.